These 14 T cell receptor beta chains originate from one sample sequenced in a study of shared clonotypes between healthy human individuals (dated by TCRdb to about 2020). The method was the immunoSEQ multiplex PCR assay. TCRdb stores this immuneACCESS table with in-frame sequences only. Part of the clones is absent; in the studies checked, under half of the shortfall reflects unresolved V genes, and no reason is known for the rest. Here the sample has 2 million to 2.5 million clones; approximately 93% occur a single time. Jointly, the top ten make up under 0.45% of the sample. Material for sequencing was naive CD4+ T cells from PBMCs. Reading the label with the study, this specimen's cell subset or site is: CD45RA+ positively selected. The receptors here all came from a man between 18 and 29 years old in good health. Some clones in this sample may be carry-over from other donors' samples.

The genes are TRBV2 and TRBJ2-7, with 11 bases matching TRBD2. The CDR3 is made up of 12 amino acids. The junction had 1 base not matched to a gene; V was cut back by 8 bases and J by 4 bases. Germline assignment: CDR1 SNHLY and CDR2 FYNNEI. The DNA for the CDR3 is TGTGCCAGCGGGACTAGCGGATACGAGCAGTACTTC. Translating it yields CASGTSGYEQYF.

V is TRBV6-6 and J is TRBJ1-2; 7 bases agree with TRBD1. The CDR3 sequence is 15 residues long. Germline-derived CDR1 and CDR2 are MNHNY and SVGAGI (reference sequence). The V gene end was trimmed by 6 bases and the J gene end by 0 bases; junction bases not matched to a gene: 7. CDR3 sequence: CASRTGTESNYGYTF. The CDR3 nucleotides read TGTGCCAGCAGGACCGGGACAGAGTCTAACTATGGCTACACCTTC.

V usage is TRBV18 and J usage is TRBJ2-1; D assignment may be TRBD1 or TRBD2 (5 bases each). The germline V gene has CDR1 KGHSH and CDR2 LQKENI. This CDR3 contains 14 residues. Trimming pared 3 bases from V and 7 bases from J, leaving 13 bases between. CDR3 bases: TGTGCCAGCTCACCGACCCGGGACGATAATGAGCAGTTCTTC. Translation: CASSPTRDDNEQFF. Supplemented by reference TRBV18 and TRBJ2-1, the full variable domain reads NAGVMQNPRHLVRRRGQEARLRCSPMKGHSHVYWYRQLPEEGLKFMVYLQKENIIDESGMPKERFSAEFPKEGPSILRIQQVVRGDSAAYFCASSPTRDDNEQFFGPGTRLTVL.

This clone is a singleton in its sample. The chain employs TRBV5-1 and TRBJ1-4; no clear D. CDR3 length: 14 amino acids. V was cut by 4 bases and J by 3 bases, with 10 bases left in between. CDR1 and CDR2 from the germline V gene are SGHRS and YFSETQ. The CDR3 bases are TGCGCCAGCAGCGTGGGCTCGGCTAATGAAAAACTGTTTTTT. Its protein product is CASSVGSANEKLFF.

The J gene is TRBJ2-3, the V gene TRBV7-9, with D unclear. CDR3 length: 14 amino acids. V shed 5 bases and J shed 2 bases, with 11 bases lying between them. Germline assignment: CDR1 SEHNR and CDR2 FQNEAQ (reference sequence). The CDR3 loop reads CASSKSQVTDTQYF. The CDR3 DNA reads TGTGCCAGCAGCAAATCCCAGGTCACAGATACGCAGTATTTT.

This CDR3 is CASSEGGPGYPQHF. The CDR3 DNA follows: TGTGCCAGCAGCGAAGGGGGCCCTGGTTACCCCCAGCATTTT. The rearrangement uses TRBV28 and TRBJ1-5; TRBD1 matches 7 bases. The CDR3 loop spans 14 amino acids. CDR1 MDHEN and CDR2 SYDVKM come from the germline V gene. V trimming: 6 bases; J trimming: 10 bases; junction bases outside the gene matches: 12.

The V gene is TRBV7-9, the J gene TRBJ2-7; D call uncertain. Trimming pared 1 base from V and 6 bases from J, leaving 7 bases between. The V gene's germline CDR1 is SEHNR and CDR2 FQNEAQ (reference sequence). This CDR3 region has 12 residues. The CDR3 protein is CASSLVRSEQYF. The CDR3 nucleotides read TGTGCCAGCAGCTTAGTTAGATCCGAGCAGTACTTC.

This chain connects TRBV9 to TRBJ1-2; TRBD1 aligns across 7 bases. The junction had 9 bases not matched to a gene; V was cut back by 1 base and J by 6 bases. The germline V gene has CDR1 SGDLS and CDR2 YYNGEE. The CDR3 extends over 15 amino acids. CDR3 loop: CASSVLAGGAHGYTF. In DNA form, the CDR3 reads TGTGCCAGCAGCGTACTGGCAGGGGGGGCGCATGGCTACACCTTC.

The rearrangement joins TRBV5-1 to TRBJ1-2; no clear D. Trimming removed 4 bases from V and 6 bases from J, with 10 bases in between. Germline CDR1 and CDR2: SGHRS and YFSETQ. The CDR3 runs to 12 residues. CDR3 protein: CASSASTNGYTF. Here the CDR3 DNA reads TGCGCCAGCAGCGCCAGTACCAATGGCTACACCTTC.

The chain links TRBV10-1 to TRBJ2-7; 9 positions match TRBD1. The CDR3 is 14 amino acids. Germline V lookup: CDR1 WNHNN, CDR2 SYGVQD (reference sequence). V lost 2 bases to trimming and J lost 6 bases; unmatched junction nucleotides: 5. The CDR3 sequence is CASSEGQGKREQYF. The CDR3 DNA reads TGCGCCAGCAGTGAGGGACAGGGGAAACGCGAGCAGTACTTC.

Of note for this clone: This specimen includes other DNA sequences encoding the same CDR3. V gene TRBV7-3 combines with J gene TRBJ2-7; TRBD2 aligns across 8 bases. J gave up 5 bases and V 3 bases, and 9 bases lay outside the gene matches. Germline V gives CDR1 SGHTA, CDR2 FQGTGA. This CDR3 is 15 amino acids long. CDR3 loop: CASSFGLAGLDEQYF. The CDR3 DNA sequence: TGTGCCAGCAGCTTTGGGCTAGCGGGTCTCGACGAGCAGTACTTC.

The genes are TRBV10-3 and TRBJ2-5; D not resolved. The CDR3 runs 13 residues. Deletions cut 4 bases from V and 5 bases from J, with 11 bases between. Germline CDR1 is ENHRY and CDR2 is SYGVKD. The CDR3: CAISGDKSETQYF. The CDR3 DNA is TGTGCCATCAGTGGCGACAAGAGCGAGACCCAGTACTTC.

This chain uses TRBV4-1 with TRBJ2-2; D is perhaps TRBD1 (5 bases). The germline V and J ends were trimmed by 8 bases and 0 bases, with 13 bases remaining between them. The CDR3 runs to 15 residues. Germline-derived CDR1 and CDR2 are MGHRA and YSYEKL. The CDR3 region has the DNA TGCGCCAGCGGGTCTCAGGGATCGAACACCGGGGAGCTGTTTTTT. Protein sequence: CASGSQGSNTGELFF.

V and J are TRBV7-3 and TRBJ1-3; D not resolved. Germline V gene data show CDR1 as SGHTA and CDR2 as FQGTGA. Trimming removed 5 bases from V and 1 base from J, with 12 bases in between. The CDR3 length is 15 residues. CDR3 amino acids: CASSRRGASGNTIYF. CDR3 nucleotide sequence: TGTGCCAGCAGCCGACGAGGAGCGTCTGGAAACACCATATATTTT.